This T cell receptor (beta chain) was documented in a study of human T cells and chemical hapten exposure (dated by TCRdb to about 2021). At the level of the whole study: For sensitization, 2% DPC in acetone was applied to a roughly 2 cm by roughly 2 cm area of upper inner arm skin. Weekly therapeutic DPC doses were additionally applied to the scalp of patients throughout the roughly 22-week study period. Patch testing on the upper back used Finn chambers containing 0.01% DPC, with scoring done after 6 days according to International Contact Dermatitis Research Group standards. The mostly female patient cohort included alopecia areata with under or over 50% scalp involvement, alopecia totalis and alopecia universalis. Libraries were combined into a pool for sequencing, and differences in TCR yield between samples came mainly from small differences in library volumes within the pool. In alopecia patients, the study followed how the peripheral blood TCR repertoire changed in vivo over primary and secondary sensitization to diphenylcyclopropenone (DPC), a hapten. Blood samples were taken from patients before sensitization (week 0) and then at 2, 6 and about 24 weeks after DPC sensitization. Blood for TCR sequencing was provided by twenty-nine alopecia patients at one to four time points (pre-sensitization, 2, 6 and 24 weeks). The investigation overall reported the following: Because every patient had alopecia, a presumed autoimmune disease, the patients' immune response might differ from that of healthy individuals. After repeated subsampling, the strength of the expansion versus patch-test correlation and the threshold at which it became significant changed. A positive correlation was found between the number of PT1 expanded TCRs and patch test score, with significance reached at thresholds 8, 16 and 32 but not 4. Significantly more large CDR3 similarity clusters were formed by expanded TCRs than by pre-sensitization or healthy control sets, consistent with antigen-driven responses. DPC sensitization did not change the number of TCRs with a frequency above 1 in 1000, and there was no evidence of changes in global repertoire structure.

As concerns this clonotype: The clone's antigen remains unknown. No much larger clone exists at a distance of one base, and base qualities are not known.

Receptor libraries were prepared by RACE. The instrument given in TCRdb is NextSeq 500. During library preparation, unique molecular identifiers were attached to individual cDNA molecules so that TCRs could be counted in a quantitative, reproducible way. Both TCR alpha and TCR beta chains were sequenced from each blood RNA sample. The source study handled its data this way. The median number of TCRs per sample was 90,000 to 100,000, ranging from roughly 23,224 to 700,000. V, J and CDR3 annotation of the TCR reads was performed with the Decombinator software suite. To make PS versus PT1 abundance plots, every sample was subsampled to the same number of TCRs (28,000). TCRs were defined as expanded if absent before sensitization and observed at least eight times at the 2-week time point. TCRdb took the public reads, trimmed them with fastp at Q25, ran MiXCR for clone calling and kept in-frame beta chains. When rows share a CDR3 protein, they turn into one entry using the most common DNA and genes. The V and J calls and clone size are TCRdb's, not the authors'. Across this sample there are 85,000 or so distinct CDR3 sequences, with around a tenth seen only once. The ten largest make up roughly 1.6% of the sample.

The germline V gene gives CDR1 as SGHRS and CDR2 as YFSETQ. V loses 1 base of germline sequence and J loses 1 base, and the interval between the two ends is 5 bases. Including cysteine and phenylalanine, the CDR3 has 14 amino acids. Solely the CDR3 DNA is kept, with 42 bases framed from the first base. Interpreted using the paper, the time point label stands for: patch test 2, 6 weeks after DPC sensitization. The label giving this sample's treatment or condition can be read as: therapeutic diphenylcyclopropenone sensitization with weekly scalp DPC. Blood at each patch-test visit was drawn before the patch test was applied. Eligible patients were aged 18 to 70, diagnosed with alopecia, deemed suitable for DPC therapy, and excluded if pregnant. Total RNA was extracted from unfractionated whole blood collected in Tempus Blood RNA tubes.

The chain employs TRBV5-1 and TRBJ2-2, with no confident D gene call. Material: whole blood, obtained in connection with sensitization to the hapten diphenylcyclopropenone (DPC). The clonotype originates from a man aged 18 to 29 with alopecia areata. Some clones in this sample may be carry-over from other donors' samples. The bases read TGCGCCAGCAGCTTGACCCAGAACACCGGGGAGCTGTTTTTT. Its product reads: CASSLTQNTGELFF.